The present T cell receptor (beta chain) was sequenced within a study of regulatory T cells in long-lasting Graves disease. Study-level information: The criterion for persistent Graves' disease was over 5 years of antithyroid drugs with positive TSH receptor antibodies.

Time point denoted: persistent/refractory GD, antithyroid drugs over 5 years with positive TRAb. With RNA extracted from PBMCs as input, the TCR library was made. The authors built TCR beta libraries using iRepertoire HTBI primers and Arm-PCR of CDR3 regions. TCRdb re-derived calls from the multiplex PCR reads in MiXCR, one entry per CDR3 protein. Of about 290,000 distinct CDR3 sequences listed, around 21% are singletons. Notes on this clonotype: The target antigen is unknown. One base away lies a much larger clone, so this may be a sequencing read error. A read error is likely, as this CDR3 ends without the conserved phenylalanine or tryptophan.

Trimming pared 7 bases from V and 3 bases from J, leaving 12 bases between. This CDR3 has 13 amino acids. General study points: Thyroid tissue was not sampled; only peripheral blood was. Limited samples may have lowered accuracy. Repertoires from persistent disease leaned toward TRBV28, TRBJ1-2 and TRBJ2-5.

This sequence joins TRBV12-3 or TRBV12-4 and TRBJ1-1, with D perhaps matching TRBD1 (6 bases). Sequenced here: peripheral blood mononuclear cells (PBMCs), sampled when the disease was refractory, from a patient treated with antithyroid drugs. The TCR was taken from a female donor with Graves disease. CDR3 sequence: CASTQGIYTEAFS. DNA of the CDR3: TGTGCCAGCACCCAGGGGATTTACACTGAAGCTTTCTCT.